This T cell receptor (beta chain) was sequenced in a study of identical twins. With respect to this clonotype: Its antigen is still unknown.

The V gene end was trimmed by 2 bases and the J gene end by 8 bases; junction bases not matched to a gene: 13. This CDR3 comprises 17 residues. Germline CDR1 SGHDN, CDR2 FVKESK. Template switching supplied a universal primer site; unique molecular identifiers were carried on the cDNA. MiXCR was run by TCRdb on the 5' RACE reads, yielding one entry per CDR3 protein. The sample contains over 250,000 distinct CDR3 sequences, roughly 10% of which appear only once. Broader study findings: Excess sharing between twins was weaker in beta out-of-frame sequences.

A further study also used this sample, focusing on yellow fever vaccine responses in identical twins. That work states: Reports say the vaccine T cell response in twins looked partly convergent and partly personalized.

This TCR was sampled from a woman between 18 and 30 years old in good health. The sequencing sample was made of CD8+ T cells sorted from blood. This rearrangement joins TRBV14 to TRBJ2-1, with TRBD2 matching over 9 bases. The CDR3 region is CASSQRAPGLALDEQFF. The CDR3 bases are TGTGCCAGCAGCCAACGTGCACCCGGACTAGCGTTAGATGAGCAGTTCTTC.